The 22 T cell receptor beta chains below were found in one sample sequenced in a study of glioma-infiltrating T cells (dated by TCRdb to the mid-2010s). The sequencer was an Illumina MiSeq. The iRepertoire nested amplicon-rescue multiplex PCR (arm-PCR) platform was used to amplify TCR alpha and beta CDR3 regions from RNA. The raw public reads went through TCRdb reprocessing: fastp at Q25, MiXCR clone calling, in-frame beta chains kept. One record per CDR3 amino acid sequence lists the most common genes and DNA. A total of about 130,000 distinct CDR3 sequences appear in this sample, approximately 25% of them only once. Roughly 15% of the sample goes to the ten largest clones. What was sequenced was glioma tissue, nonneoplastic brain tissue, or PBMCs (not recorded which). These receptors were obtained from a human donor with low-grade glioma or glioblastoma, undergoing nonglioma brain surgery, or in good health (not recorded which).

On this clonotype itself: A much larger clone differs by one base, so this may be a read error. The rearrangement links TRBV20-1 to TRBJ2-7; D may be TRBD2 (6 bases). The germline V gene encodes CDR1 DFQATT and CDR2 SNEGSKA (reference sequence). This CDR3 is built from 13 residues. V dropped 2 bases and J dropped 4 bases, with 12 bases sitting between them. CDR3 coding DNA: TGCAGTGCTAGACCCCCGGGGGAGTACGAGCAGTACTTC. Protein product: CSARPPGEYEQYF.

This clonotype was seen at least ten times. The chain links TRBV4-2 to TRBJ2-7, with TRBD1 matching 8 bases. From germline, CDR1 is LGHNA and CDR2 YNFKEQ. V dropped 1 base and J dropped 4; count of bases not matched to a gene: 3. CDR3 length: 14 residues. The CDR3 here is CASSQGQGWYEQYF. The CDR3 DNA is TGTGCCAGCAGCCAAGGACAGGGGTGGTACGAGCAGTACTTC.

J is TRBJ2-7 and V is TRBV30; TRBD2 is a possible D gene (7 bases). The CDR3 totals 15 residues. Germline V gene lookup returns CDR1 GTSNPN and CDR2 SVGIG (reference sequence). Trimming shortened V by 3 bases and J by 2 bases, and 17 bases separated the two germline ends. CDR3: CAWRVAGGAAYEQYF. CDR3 coding DNA: TGTGCCTGGAGGGTTGCTGGGGGGGCCGCCTACGAGCAGTACTTC.

This clonotype occurred many times. The gene calls are TRBV20-1 and TRBJ1-4, with unresolved D. Looked up from germline, CDR1 is DFQATT and CDR2 is SNEGSKA (reference sequence). Trimming removed 7 bases at V and 0 bases at J, with 9 bases between. The CDR3 covers 13 residues. The CDR3 sequence: CSVPGATNEKLFF. The CDR3 region has the DNA TGCAGTGTGCCGGGTGCAACTAATGAAAAACTGTTTTTT.

As for this clonotype: This may come from a read error, since a much larger clone is one base off. The chain is built from TRBV28 and TRBJ2-3, with 9 bases fitting TRBD1. The CDR3 has 16 amino acids. Germline V lookup: CDR1 MDHEN, CDR2 SYDVKM. The CDR3 here is CAGSPRTGGLWDTQYF. CDR3 DNA sequence: TGTGCCGGCAGCCCTCGAACAGGGGGCTTATGGGATACGCAGTATTTT.

The chain couples TRBV11-2 to TRBJ2-7; TRBD1 aligns across 8 bases. The CDR3 consists of 13 residues. Germline trimming cut 10 bases from V and 5 bases from J; bases unmatched to any gene: 10. CDR1 is SGHAT and CDR2 is FQNNGV in the germline V gene. The CDR3 protein is CAIGTGQGDEQYF. The CDR3 nucleotides are TGTGCCATTGGGACCGGACAGGGAGACGAGCAGTACTTC.

In this sample, this clonotype turned up many times. The rearrangement links TRBV6-2 or TRBV6-3 to TRBJ2-7, with D possibly TRBD2 on 6 matching bases. Germline V lookup: CDR1 MNHEY, CDR2 SVGEGT. The ends were cut back, 2 bases at V and 3 bases at J, with 11 bases in the middle. CDR3 length: 14 residues. The CDR3 is CASSYHYGSYEQYF. The CDR3 DNA reads as TGTGCCAGCAGTTACCACTACGGGAGCTACGAGCAGTACTTC.

Turning to this clonotype: One junction end disagrees with the germline gene, perhaps due to a read error. This chain links TRBV28 with TRBJ2-5, with D possibly TRBD2 on 6 matching bases. Germline-derived CDR1 and CDR2 are MDHEN and SYDVKM. The CDR3 is 15 amino acids. DNA for the CDR3: TGCGCCAGCACCTCCGGGAGAGCGGTTCAAGAGACCCAGTACTTC. It is translated as CASTSGRAVQETQYF.

The genes are TRBV9 and TRBJ2-5; TRBD1 matches 7 bases. The CDR3 contains 13 residues. Trimming cost V 1 base and J 3 bases; bases outside gene matches: 0. Germline lookup yields CDR1 SGDLS and CDR2 YYNGEE. The CDR3 DNA follows: TGTGCCAGCAGCGTACAGGGGGAAGAGACCCAGTACTTC. Translation: CASSVQGEETQYF.

This clonotype has ten or more counts. The V and J genes are TRBV19 and TRBJ2-1, with TRBD2 matching 7 bases. This CDR3 contains 15 residues. CDR1 and CDR2 (germline): LNHDA, SQIVND (reference sequence). The V and J ends lost 7 bases and 4 bases, in that order; junction bases with no gene match: 10. CDR3 DNA sequence: TGTGCCAGTACCTCGAGCGGGACCGGGTACAATGAGCAGTTCTTC. Its protein product is CASTSSGTGYNEQFF. The entire variable domain, with the rest obtained from reference TRBV19 and TRBJ2-1, is as follows: DGGITQSPKYLFRKEGQNVTLSCEQNLNHDAMYWYRQDPGQGLRLIYYSQIVNDFQKGDIAEGYSVSREKKESFPLTVTSAQKNPTAFYLCASTSSGTGYNEQFFGPGTRLTVL.

This clonotype was seen many times. The genes are TRBV24-1 and TRBJ2-1; 7 bases are shared with TRBD2. CDR1 KGHDR and CDR2 SFDVKD come from the germline V gene. The CDR3 is 13 amino acids. The trim removed 7 bases at V and 6 bases at J, leaving 5 bases unmatched. The CDR3 spells CATRPSGGNEQFF. CDR3 in DNA: TGTGCCACCAGGCCTTCGGGGGGCAATGAGCAGTTCTTC.

The genes are TRBV5-4 and TRBJ2-3; 9 bases are shared with TRBD1. This CDR3 comprises 15 residues. Germline loops: CDR1 SGHNT, CDR2 YYREEE (reference sequence). J gave up 5 bases and V 4 bases, and 8 bases lay outside the gene matches. CDR3 residues: CASSAKRTGVDTQYF. The CDR3 DNA reads as TGTGCCAGCAGCGCCAAAAGGACAGGGGTAGATACGCAGTATTTT.

The V and J genes are TRBV30 and TRBJ1-5; unclear D gene. V lost 0 bases to trimming and J lost 0 bases, with 3 bases between them. The CDR3 contains 13 residues. Germline V gene data show CDR1 as GTSNPN and CDR2 as SVGIG (reference sequence). The CDR3: CAWSVASNQPQHF. In DNA, the CDR3 is TGTGCCTGGAGTGTTGCTAGCAATCAGCCCCAGCATTTT.

This clonotype came up many times. Here the CDR3 DNA reads TGTGCCAGCAGCTTAGGCTGGAACACTGAAGCTTTCTTT. Translation gives CASSLGWNTEAFF. This sequence joins TRBV7-9 and TRBJ1-1; unclear D gene. There are 13 residues in the CDR3. The ends were cut back, 1 base at V and 1 base at J, with 4 bases in the middle. The germline V gene has CDR1 SEHNR and CDR2 FQNEAQ (reference sequence). Drawing the rest from reference TRBV7-9 and TRBJ1-1, the complete variable domain is DTGVSQNPRHKITKRGQNVTFRCDPISEHNRLYWYRQTLGQGPEFLTYFQNEAQLEKSRLLSDRFSAERPKGSFSTLEIQRTEQGDSAMYLCASSLGWNTEAFFGQGTRLTVV.

Notes on this clonotype: A read error may be the cause here, since a much bigger clone is one base away. This chain joins TRBV10-3 and TRBJ2-5; no clear D gene. V was cut by 2 bases and J by 0 bases, with 13 bases left in between. Looked up from germline, CDR1 is ENHRY and CDR2 is SYGVKD. This CDR3 region has 16 residues. CDR3 sequence reads: CAISEPNLQYQETQYF. The CDR3 DNA reads TGTGCCATCAGTGAGCCTAATCTGCAGTACCAAGAGACCCAGTACTTC.

A remark on this clonotype: Since a much larger clone is just one base distant, this may be a read error. The chain links TRBV4-2 to TRBJ2-7; the D gene is possibly TRBD1 (6 bases). Trimming left V 1 base short and J 5 bases short, with 15 bases between. CDR3 length equals 15 residues. Germline-derived CDR1 and CDR2 are LGHNA and YNFKEQ. The CDR3 DNA follows: TGTGCCAGCAGCCAAGGCACAGGGAATTTCAACGAGCAGTACTTC. This codes for CASSQGTGNFNEQYF.

The V call is TRBV29-1, the J call TRBJ1-1; D is perhaps TRBD1 (6 bases). The germline V gene encodes CDR1 SQVTM and CDR2 ANQGSEA. The CDR3 has 13 amino acids. V lost 4 bases and J lost 2, with 11 bases in between. The CDR3 DNA sequence: TGCAGCGTTGTGGTGGGGGCTAACACTGAAGCTTTCTTT. This gives the protein CSVVVGANTEAFF.

This clonotype was seen a few times. V gene TRBV7-9 combines with J gene TRBJ2-1; TRBD2 matches at 10 bases. CDR1 and CDR2 (germline): SEHNR, FQNEAQ (reference sequence). This CDR3 has 17 amino acids. V trimming: 0 bases; J trimming: 0 bases; junction bases outside the gene matches: 2. Here the CDR3 DNA reads TGTGCCAGCAGCTTAGCGCGACTAGCGGGCTCCTACAATGAGCAGTTCTTC. Its translation is CASSLARLAGSYNEQFF.

This sequence joins TRBV5-1 and TRBJ2-7, with D maybe TRBD1 (5 bases). The germline V gene encodes CDR1 SGHRS and CDR2 YFSETQ. V was clipped by 2 bases and J by 4 bases, with 7 bases between them. The CDR3 extends over 12 amino acids. As DNA, the CDR3 is TGCGCCAGCAGCTTCACAGGATACGAGCAGTACTTC. It encodes CASSFTGYEQYF.

Many counts were recorded for this clonotype. The chain has TRBV20-1 and TRBJ2-6; unclear D gene. The V and J ends lost 0 bases and 1 base respectively, with 7 bases between them. Germline V CDR1 and CDR2: DFQATT, SNEGSKA (reference sequence). The CDR3 has 15 residues. The CDR3 spells CSARDIRSGANVLTF. Here the CDR3 DNA reads TGCAGTGCTAGAGATATAAGATCTGGGGCCAACGTCCTGACTTTC.

This rearrangement joins TRBV12-3 or TRBV12-4 to TRBJ1-1, with unresolved D. The V end lost 4 bases, the J end lost 3 bases, and 15 bases lay between the germline ends. The CDR3 consists of 15 residues. CDR3 nucleotide sequence: TGTGCCAGCAGTTCTTCAACAGTCCGGGACACTGAAGCTTTCTTT. Translation gives CASSSSTVRDTEAFF.

At least ten counts were recorded for this clonotype. The V and J genes are TRBV2 and TRBJ1-2; no clear D. Germline CDR1 and CDR2: SNHLY and FYNNEI. V lost 2 bases and J 4 bases, leaving 11 bases between the germline ends. CDR3 size: 14 residues. CDR3 region: CASSESSTIYGYTF. CDR3 nucleotides: TGTGCCAGCAGTGAAAGCAGCACAATCTATGGCTACACCTTC. Full variable domain (rest looked up from reference TRBV2 and TRBJ1-2): EPEVTQTPSHQVTQMGQEVILRCVPISNHLYFYWYRQILGQKVEFLVSFYNNEISEKSEIFDDQFSVERPDGSNFTLKIRSTKLEDSAMYFCASSESSTIYGYTFGSGTRLTVV.